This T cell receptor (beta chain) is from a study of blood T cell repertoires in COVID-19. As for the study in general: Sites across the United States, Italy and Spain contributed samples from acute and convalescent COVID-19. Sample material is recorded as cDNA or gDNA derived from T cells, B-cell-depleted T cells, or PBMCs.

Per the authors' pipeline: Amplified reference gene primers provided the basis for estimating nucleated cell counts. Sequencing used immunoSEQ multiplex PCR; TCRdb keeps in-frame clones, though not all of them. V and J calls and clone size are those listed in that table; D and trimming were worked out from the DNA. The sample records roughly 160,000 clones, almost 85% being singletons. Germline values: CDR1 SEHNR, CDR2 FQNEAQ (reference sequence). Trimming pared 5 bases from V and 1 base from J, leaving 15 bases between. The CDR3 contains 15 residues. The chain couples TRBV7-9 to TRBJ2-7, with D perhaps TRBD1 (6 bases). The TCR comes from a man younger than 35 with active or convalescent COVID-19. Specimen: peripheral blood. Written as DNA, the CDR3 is TGTGCCAGCAGCGCTAGGGCAGGGGTATCCTACGAGCAGTACTTC. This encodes CASSARAGVSYEQYF. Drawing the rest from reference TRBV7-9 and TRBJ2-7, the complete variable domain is DTGVSQNPRHKITKRGQNVTFRCDPISEHNRLYWYRQTLGQGPEFLTYFQNEAQLEKSRLLSDRFSAERPKGSFSTLEIQRTEQGDSAMYLCASSARAGVSYEQYFGPGTRLTVT.